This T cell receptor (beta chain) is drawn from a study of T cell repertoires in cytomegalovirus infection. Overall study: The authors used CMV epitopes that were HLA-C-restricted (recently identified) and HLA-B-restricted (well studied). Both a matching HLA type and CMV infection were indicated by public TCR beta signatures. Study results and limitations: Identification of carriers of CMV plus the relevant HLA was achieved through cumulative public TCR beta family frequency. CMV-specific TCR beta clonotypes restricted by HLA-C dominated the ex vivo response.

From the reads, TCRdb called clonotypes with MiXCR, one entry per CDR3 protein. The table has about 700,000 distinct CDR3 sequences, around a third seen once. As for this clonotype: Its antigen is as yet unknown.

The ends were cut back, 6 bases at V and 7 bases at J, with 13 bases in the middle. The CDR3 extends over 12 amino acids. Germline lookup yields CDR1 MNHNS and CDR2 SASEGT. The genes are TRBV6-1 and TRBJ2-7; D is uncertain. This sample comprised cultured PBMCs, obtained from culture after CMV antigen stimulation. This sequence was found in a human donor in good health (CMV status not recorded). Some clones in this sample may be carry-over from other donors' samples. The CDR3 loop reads CASRGGLREQYF. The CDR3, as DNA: TGTGCCAGCAGGGGTGGTCTCCGGGAGCAGTACTTC.